This TCR beta chain emerged from a study of identical twins (dated by TCRdb to the mid-2010s). General notes on the study: TCR alpha and beta repertoires from monozygotic twins, unrelated adults of various ages and cord blood were deep-sequenced to test whether fetal clonotypes persist. Replicate twin experiments were performed at different times using different library preparation protocols to rule out contamination.

Worth noting for this clonotype: What this receptor recognizes is not known. Within one base of it there is no much larger clone, and no base qualities were kept.

The paper as a whole reports these results and caveats: Out-of-frame TCR alpha sequences shared between twins showed an excess of low generation-probability sequences compared with coincidental sharing between unrelated individuals. Zero-insertion analyses could be partly confounded by invariant T cells such as MAIT and iNKT, although diverse VJ usage argued against such confounding for most clonotypes. Out-of-frame TCR alpha sharing in monozygotic twins was systematically underestimated by recombination models, whereas sharing between unrelated individuals was in agreement with the recombination models. Abundant cord blood beta clonotypes had fewer insertions, young adult naive repertoires showed a similar but weaker trend, and memory repertoires showed no such trend. Because the same donors could not be followed over many years, the conclusions relied on cross-sectional statistical analysis. Excess twin sharing in beta out-of-frame sequences was weaker because fewer shared sequences lowered the signal-to-noise ratio.

Every donor was a healthy Caucasian. Three pairs of female monozygotic twins, all aged roughly 18 to 30 years, made up the twin cohort. Positive isolation kits from Invitrogen were used to isolate the CD4+ and CD8+ T cell populations. The CDR3 starts with the cysteine, ends with the phenylalanine, and has 14 residues. Solely the CDR3 DNA is kept, with 42 bases framed from the first base. Looking up the germline V gene yields CDR1 SGHTA and CDR2 FQGNSA. At the junction V is shortened by 1 base and J by 3 bases, with 10 bases in between. Library method: 5' RACE. Sequenced on an Illumina HiSeq 2000. A universal primer binding site was introduced by template switching, and a unique molecular identifier was present in the final cDNA, enabling accurate counting of TCR cDNA molecules. Specific primers in the conserved constant-segment region were used to synthesize first-strand cDNA for TCR alpha and beta chains. To control for contamination, each cDNA library was double barcoded with a SMART-Mk sample barcode plus Illumina barcodes. Two successive PCR steps introduced TruSeq adapter sequences along with Illumina sample barcodes. Sequencing of the TCR alpha and beta cDNA libraries was done on the Illumina HiSeq platform using custom primers. In the original analysis: MiGEC processed the raw reads to extract unique molecular identifiers, while MiXCR was used to determine the CDR3 positions. For each individual, recombination models were inferred using an EM algorithm with the repgenHMM and IGoR tools. Shared clonotypes were analyzed with the tcR package in R, and sharing was normalized by the product of cloneset sizes. Out-of-frame nonproductive sequences were analyzed to study raw recombination free of thymic and clonal selection effects. The public reads were reanalyzed by TCRdb: fastp trimming at Q25, MiXCR alignment, in-frame beta chains only. Every distinct CDR3 protein forms one entry, paired with its most common genes and DNA. The V and J calls shown here were made by TCRdb, not taken from the authors' results. The sample yields 520,000 or so distinct CDR3 sequences; 20% to 25% were counted once. The ten most abundant clones make up about 0.99% of the sample.

These data were likewise used in another study, on T cells expressing NK-cell markers. According to the second study: TCR beta-chain repertoires were profiled in sorted CD3+CD56+NKG2C+, CD3+CD56+NKG2C- and CD3+CD56-NKG2C+ T-cell subsets from several donors. Of the eight sequenced donors, seven were found to be HCMV-seropositive and one was found to be HCMV-seronegative. In several experiments an anti-gammadeltaTCR antibody was added to restrict sorting to alphabetaTCR-expressing T cells. In a handful of donors, the dominant CD3+CD56+NKG2C+ clonotypes were found to rank among the top 10 CD8+ clonotypes and to make up about 1.0-7.0% of CD8+ T cells. Those dominant clonotypes were again the most abundant among CD3+CD56-NKG2C+ cells in a handful of donors, at roughly 25-65%. It remained unclear whether the expanded NKG2C-expressing T cell clones were specific for HCMV antigens. Randomly selected healthy volunteers, three men and five women, were used as the eight sequenced donors. A commercial ELISA kit detecting HCMV-specific IgG in serum was used to determine HCMV serostatus. MIGEC was used to demultiplex reads and group reads by UMI, and MiTCR was used to assemble and quantify clonotypes. Only TCR cDNA sequences supported by at least two reads were kept to exclude erroneous sequences. The tcR package was used for downstream repertoire analysis, with clonotypes matched between fractions based on CDR3 nucleotide sequence plus V segment. VDJmatch was used to annotate antigen specificity against VDJdb, with one amino acid substitution in CDR3 allowed.

The receptor chain draws on TRBV7-2 and TRBJ2-7; no confident D gene assignment can be made. The receptor was isolated from a woman aged 18-30 years in good health. Sequencing was done on a sample of CD4+ T cells sorted from blood. The sequenced DNA is TGTGCCAGCAGCTTAGAGGTGATGGTCTACGAGCAGTACTTC. Its amino acids are CASSLEVMVYEQYF.